The sequence of this TCR beta chain was determined in a study of OX40 agonist ivuxolimab in advanced cancers. About the research overall: Given to patients was ivuxolimab, an agonistic anti-OX40 (CD134) antibody. The eligibility criteria allowed prior anti-PD-1, anti-PD-L1 or anti-CTLA-4 therapy, and approximately 38% had some.

Per the germline V gene, CDR1 is SGHNT and CDR2 is YYREEE (reference sequence). The CDR3 spans 16 residues. V gave up 4 bases and J gave up 5 bases; unmatched junction bases: 11. This table comes from immunoSEQ multiplex PCR, and its TCRdb copy is limited to in-frame clones, with some not included. The profile covers about 36,000 clones, with less than 80% appearing a single time and roughly 12% taken by the ten largest. About this clone itself: Antigen specificity is unknown.

Study findings and constraints: Fewer expanded clones were found on average in CD4+ than in CD8+ T cells.

The origin of this receptor is an adult with an advanced solid tumor such as melanoma, head and neck, liver or kidney cancer. V and J are TRBV5-4 and TRBJ2-3; 9 bases fit TRBD2. The specimen comprised CD4+ or CD8+ T cells sorted from blood, sampled in a trial of the OX40 agonist ivuxolimab. This chain's CDR3 is CASSPGPLAGLDTQYF. The CDR3 nucleotides read TGTGCCAGCAGCCCCGGGCCACTAGCGGGCCTAGATACGCAGTATTTT.